This T cell receptor (beta chain) was recorded in a study of T-cell reconstitution after alpha-beta-depleted transplantation in children. At least ten counts were recorded for this clonotype. The CDR3 extends over 18 amino acids. After removal of 3 bases from V and 0 bases from J, the junction contained 12 bases not matched to a gene. Per the germline V gene, CDR1 is SGHKS and CDR2 is YYEKEE (reference sequence). Preparing the TCRbeta library involved the use of unique molecular identifiers. From the PCR reads, TCRdb called clonotypes with MiXCR, one entry per CDR3 protein. The repertoire holds about 230,000 distinct CDR3 sequences, around 8.9% seen once, with over 4.5% in the top ten.

This sequence was found in a human donor who donated a stem cell graft to a child with SCID. The input for sequencing was PBMCs from the stem cell graft donor, taken from the stem cell graft. The V and J genes are TRBV5-5 and TRBJ1-3, with TRBD1 identical over 7 bases. The CDR3 protein is CASSSQGGQETSGNTIYF. The CDR3 DNA sequence: TGTGCCAGCAGCTCTCAGGGGGGCCAGGAGACCTCTGGAAACACCATATATTTT.